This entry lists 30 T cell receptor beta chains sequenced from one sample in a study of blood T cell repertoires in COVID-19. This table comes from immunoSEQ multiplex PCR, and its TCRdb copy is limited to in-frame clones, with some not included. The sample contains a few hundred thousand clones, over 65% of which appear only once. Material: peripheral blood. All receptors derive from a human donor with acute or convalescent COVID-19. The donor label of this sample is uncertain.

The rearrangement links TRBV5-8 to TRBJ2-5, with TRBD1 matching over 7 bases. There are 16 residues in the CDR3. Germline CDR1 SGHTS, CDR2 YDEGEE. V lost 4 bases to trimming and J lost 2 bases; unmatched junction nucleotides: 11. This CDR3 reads CASSLQGRLIQETQYF. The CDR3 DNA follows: TGTGCCAGCAGCCTACAGGGGCGACTGATTCAAGAGACCCAGTACTTC.

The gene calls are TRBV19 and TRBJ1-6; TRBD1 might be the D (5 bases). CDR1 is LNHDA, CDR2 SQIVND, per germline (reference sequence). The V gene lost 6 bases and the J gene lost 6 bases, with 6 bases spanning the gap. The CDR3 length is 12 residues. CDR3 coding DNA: TGTGCCAGTAGCACAGGTAATTCACCCCTCCACTTT. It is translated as CASSTGNSPLHF.

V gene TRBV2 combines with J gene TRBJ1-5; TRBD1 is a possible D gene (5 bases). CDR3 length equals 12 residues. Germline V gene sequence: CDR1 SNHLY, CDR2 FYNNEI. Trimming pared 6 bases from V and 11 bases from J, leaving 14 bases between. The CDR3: CASRGTQGSQHF. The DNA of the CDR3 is TGTGCCAGCAGGGGGACTCAGGGATCCCAGCATTTT.

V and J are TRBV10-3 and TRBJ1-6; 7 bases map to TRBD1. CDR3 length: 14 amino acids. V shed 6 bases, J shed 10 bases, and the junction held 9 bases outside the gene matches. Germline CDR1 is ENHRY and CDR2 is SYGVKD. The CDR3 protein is CAIRTTGLKSPLHF. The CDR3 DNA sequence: TGTGCCATCAGGACGACAGGGCTGAAATCACCCCTCCACTTT.

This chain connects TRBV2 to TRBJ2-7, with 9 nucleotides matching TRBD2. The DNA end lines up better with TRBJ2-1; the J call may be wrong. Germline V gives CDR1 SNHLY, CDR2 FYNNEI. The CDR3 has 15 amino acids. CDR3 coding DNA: TGTGCCAGCAGCCCTAGCGGGGCTAGATCCTACGAGCAGTTCTTC. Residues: CASSPSGARSYEQFF.

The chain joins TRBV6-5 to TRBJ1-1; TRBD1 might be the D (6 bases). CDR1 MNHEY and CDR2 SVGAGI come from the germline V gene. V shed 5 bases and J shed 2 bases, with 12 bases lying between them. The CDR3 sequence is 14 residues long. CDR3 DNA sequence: TGTGCCAGCAGTCCATACAGGGATAACACTGAAGCTTTCTTT. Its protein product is CASSPYRDNTEAFF.

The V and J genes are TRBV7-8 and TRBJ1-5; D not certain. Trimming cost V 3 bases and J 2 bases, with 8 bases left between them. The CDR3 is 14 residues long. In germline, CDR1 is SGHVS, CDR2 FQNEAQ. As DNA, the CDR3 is TGTGCCAGCAGCTTCTTGTATCGCAATCAGCCCCAGCATTTT. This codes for CASSFLYRNQPQHF. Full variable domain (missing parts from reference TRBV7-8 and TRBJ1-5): GAGVSQSPRYKVAKRGQDVALRCDPISGHVSLFWYQQALGQGPEFLTYFQNEAQLDKSGLPSDRFFAERPEGSVSTLKIQRTQQEDSAVYLCASSFLYRNQPQHFGDGTRLSIL.

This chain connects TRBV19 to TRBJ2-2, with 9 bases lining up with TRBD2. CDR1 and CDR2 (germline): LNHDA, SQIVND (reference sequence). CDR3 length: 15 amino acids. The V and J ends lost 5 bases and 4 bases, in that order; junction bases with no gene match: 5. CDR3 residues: CASSAGLARTGELFF. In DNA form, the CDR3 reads TGTGCCAGTAGTGCGGGACTAGCTCGCACCGGGGAGCTGTTTTTT. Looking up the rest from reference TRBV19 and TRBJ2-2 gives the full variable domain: DGGITQSPKYLFRKEGQNVTLSCEQNLNHDAMYWYRQDPGQGLRLIYYSQIVNDFQKGDIAEGYSVSREKKESFPLTVTSAQKNPTAFYLCASSAGLARTGELFFGEGSRLTVL.

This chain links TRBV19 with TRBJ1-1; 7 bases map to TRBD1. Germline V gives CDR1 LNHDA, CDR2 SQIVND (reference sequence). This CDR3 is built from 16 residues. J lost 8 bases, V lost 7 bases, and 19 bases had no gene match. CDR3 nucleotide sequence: TGTGCCAGTACTCCACCTTTTGGGGACAGAAGTAAAGAAGCTTTCTTT. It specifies CASTPPFGDRSKEAFF.

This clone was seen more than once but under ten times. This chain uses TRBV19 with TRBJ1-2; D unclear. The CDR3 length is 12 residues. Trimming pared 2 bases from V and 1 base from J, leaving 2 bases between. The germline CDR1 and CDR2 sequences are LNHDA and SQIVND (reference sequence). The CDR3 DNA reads TGTGCCAGTAGTATATATAACTATGGCTACACCTTC. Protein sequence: CASSIYNYGYTF.

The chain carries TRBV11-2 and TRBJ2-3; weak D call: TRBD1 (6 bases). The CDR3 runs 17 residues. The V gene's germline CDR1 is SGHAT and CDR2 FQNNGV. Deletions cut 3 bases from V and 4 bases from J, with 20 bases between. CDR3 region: CASSFTPPTGSADTQYF. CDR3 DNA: TGTGCCAGCAGCTTTACCCCGCCGACAGGTTCCGCAGATACGCAGTATTTT.

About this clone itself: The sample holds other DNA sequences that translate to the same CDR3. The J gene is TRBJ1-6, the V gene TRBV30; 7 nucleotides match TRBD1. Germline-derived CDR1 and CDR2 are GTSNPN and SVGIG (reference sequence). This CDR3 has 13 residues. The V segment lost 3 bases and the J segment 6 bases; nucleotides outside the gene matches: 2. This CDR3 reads CAWSPGGNSPLHF. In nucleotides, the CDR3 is TGTGCCTGGAGCCCAGGGGGTAATTCACCCCTCCACTTT.

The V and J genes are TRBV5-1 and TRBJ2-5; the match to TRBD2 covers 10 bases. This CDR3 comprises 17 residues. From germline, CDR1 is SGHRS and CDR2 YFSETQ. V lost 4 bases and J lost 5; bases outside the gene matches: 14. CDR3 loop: CASSTGERGGRRETQYF. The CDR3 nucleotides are TGCGCCAGCAGCACCGGAGAGCGGGGGGGCCGCCGGGAGACCCAGTACTTC.

The CDR3 DNA reads TGTGCCAGCAGCTTAGGTCCTTCTAGCGCCGGGGGGGCCTACAATGAGCAGTTCTTC. Translated, it gives CASSLGPSSAGGAYNEQFF. This rearrangement joins TRBV7-2 to TRBJ2-1; 8 bases map to TRBD2. J lost 2 bases, V lost 1 base, and 13 bases had no gene match. Germline V lookup: CDR1 SGHTA, CDR2 FQGNSA. CDR3 length equals 19 residues. Complete variable domain (other parts from reference TRBV7-2 and TRBJ2-1): GAGVSQSPSNKVTEKGKDVELRCDPISGHTALYWYRQSLGQGLEFLIYFQGNSAPDKSGLPSDRFSAERTGGSVSTLTIQRTQQEDSAVYLCASSLGPSSAGGAYNEQFFGPGTRLTVL.

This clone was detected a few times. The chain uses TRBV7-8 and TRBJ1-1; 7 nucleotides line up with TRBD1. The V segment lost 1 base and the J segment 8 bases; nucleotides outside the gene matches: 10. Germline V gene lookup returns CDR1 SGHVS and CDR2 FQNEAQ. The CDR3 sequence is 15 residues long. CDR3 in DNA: TGTGCCAGCAGCTTAGGTTGGGGCAGGGGGTCCGAAGCTTTCTTT. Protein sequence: CASSLGWGRGSEAFF.

In DNA, the CDR3 is TGTGCCAGCAGTTTGTTGAGGTGGGACACTGAAGCTTTCTTT. Translating it yields CASSLLRWDTEAFF. The rearrangement links TRBV28 to TRBJ1-1; no clear D. The CDR3 has 14 residues. Germline V gives CDR1 MDHEN, CDR2 SYDVKM. V gave up 3 bases and J gave up 3 bases, with 11 bases separating them. The full variable domain, its missing parts supplied by reference TRBV28 and TRBJ1-1, is DVKVTQSSRYLVKRTGEKVFLECVQDMDHENMFWYRQDPGLGLRLIYFSYDVKMKEKGDIPEGYSVSREKKERFSLILESASTNQTSMYLCASSLLRWDTEAFFGQGTRLTVV.

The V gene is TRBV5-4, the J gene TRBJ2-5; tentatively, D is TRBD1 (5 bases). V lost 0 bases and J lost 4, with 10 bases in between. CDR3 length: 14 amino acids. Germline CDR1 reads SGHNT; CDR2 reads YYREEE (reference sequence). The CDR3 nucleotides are TGTGCCAGCAGCTTGGGGGGCGGCTCAGAGACCCAGTACTTC. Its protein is CASSLGGGSETQYF.

The CDR3 loop reads CASSLAGGYGNTIYF. In nucleotides, the CDR3 is TGTGCCAGCAGCTTGGCGGGGGGATATGGAAACACCATATATTTT. The chain carries TRBV7-9 and TRBJ1-3, with D perhaps TRBD1 (5 bases). The ends were cut back, 3 bases at V and 3 bases at J, with 12 bases in the middle. This CDR3 comprises 15 residues. Germline V gives CDR1 SEHNR, CDR2 FQNEAQ (reference sequence).

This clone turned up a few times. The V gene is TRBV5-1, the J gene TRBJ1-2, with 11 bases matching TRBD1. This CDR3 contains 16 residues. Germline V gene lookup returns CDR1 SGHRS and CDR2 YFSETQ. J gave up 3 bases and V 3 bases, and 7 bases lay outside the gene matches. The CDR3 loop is CASSSDRGRRDYGYTF. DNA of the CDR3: TGCGCCAGCAGCTCGGACAGGGGGCGACGTGACTATGGCTACACCTTC.

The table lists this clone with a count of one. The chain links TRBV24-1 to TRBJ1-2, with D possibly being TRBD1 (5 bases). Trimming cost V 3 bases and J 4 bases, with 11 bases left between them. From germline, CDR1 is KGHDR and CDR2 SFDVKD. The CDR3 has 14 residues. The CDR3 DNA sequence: TGTGCCACCAGTGATAAGGGGATCAGCTATGGCTACACCTTC. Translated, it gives CATSDKGISYGYTF.

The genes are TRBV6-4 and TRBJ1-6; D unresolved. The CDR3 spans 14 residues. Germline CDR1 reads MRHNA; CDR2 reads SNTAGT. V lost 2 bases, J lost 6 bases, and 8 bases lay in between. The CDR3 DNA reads TGTGCCAGCAGTGACCTGGCTGGTAATTCACCCCTCCACTTT. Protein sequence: CASSDLAGNSPLHF.

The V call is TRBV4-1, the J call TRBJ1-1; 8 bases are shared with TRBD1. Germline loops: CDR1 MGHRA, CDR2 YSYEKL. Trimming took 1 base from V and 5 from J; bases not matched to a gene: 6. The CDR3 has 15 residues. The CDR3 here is CASSQARTGRTEAFF. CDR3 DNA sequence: TGCGCCAGCAGCCAAGCAAGGACAGGGCGGACTGAAGCTTTCTTT.

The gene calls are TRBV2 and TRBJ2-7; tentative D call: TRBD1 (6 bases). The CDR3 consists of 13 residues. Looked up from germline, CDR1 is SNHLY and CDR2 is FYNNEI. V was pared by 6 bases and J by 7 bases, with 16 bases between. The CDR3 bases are TGTGCCAGCAGGGCGGACAGTATGAGGGAGCAGTACTTC. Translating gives CASRADSMREQYF.

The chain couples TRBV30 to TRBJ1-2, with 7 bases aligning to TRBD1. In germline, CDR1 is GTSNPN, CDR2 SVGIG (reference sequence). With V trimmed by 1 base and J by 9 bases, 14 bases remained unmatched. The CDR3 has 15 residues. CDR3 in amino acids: CAWSGSGGLVNRYTF. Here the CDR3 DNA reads TGTGCCTGGAGTGGTTCAGGGGGGTTGGTGAATCGCTACACCTTC. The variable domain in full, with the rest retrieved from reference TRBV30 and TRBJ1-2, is SQTIHQWPATLVQPVGSPLSLECTVEGTSNPNLYWYRQAAGRGLQLLFYSVGIGQISSEVPQNLSASRPQDRQFILSSKKLLLSDSGFYLCAWSGSGGLVNRYTFGSGTRLTVV.

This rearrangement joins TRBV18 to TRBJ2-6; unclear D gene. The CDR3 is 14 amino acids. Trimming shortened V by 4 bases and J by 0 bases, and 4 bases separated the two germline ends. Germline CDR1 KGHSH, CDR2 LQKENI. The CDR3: CASSRVSGANVLTF. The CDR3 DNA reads TGTGCCAGCTCACGCGTCTCTGGGGCCAACGTCCTGACTTTC.

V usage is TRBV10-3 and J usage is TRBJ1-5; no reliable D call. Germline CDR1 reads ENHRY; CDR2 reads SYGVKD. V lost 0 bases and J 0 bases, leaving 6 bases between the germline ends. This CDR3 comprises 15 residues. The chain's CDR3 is CAISESLYSNQPQHF. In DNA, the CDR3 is TGTGCCATCAGTGAGTCGTTATATAGCAATCAGCCCCAGCATTTT.

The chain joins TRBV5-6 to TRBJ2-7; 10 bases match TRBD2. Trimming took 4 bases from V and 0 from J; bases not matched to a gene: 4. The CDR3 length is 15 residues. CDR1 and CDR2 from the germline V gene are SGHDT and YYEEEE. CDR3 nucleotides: TGTGCCAGCAGCCACGGACTAGCGGACTCCTACGAGCAGTACTTC. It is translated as CASSHGLADSYEQYF.

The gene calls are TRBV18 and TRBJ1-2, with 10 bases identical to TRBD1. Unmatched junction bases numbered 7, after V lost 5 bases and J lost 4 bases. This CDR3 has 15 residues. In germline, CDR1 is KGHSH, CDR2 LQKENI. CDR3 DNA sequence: TGTGCCAGCTCATTTGGACAGGGGGACTCCTATGGCTACACCTTC. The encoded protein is CASSFGQGDSYGYTF. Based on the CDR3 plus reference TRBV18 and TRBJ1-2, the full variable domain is NAGVMQNPRHLVRRRGQEARLRCSPMKGHSHVYWYRQLPEEGLKFMVYLQKENIIDESGMPKERFSAEFPKEGPSILRIQQVVRGDSAAYFCASSFGQGDSYGYTFGSGTRLTVV.

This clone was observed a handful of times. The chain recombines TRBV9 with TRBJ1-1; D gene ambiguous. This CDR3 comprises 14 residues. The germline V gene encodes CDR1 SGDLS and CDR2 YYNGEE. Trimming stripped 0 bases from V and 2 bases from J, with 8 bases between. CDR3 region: CASSVVSVNTEAFF. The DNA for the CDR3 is TGTGCCAGCAGCGTAGTGTCAGTAAACACTGAAGCTTTCTTT.

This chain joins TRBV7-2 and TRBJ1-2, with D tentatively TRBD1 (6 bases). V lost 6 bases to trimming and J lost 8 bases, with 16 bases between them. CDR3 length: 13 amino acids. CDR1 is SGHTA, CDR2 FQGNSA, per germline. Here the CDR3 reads CASREQGSWGYTF. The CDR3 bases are TGTGCCAGCAGGGAACAGGGCTCATGGGGCTACACCTTC.